The clone carrying this TCR beta chain was found once. Sequencing was limited to surgery cases with top T cell transcript signatures in brain tissue. Produced via immunoSEQ multiplex PCR; TCRdb's table is partial and in-frame only. The sample has about 9,000 clones, roughly 71% seen once. The sample comes from a study of brain T cells in children with intractable seizures. Per the germline V gene, CDR1 is SGHRS and CDR2 is YFSETQ. V dropped 3 bases and J dropped 3 bases, with 28 bases sitting between them. The CDR3 has 19 amino acids. Sample: resected brain tissue, taken at surgery. The clonotype comes from a girl aged 2 to 9 with tuberous sclerosis and intractable seizures. V and J are TRBV5-1 and TRBJ2-7; D possibly corresponds to TRBD2 (6 bases). The CDR3 is CASSSPDKGGRSSYYEQYF. The CDR3 nucleotides read TGCGCCAGCAGCTCGCCTGACAAAGGAGGGAGAAGCTCCTACTACGAGCAGTACTTC.